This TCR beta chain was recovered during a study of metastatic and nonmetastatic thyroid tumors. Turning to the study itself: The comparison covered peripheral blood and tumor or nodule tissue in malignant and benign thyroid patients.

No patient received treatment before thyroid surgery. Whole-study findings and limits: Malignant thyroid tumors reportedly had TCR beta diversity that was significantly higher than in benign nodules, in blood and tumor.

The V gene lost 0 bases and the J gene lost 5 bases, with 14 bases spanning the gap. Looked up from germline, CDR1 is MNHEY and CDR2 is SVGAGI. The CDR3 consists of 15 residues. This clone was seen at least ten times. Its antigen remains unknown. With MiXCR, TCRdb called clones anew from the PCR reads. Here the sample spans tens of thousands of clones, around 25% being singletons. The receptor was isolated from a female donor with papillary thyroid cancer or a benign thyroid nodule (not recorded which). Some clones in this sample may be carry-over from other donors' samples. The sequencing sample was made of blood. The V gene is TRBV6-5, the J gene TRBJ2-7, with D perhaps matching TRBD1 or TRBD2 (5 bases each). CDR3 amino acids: CASSYSIGVGHEQYF. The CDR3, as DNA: TGTGCCAGCAGTTACTCGATCGGGGTGGGACACGAGCAGTACTTC.